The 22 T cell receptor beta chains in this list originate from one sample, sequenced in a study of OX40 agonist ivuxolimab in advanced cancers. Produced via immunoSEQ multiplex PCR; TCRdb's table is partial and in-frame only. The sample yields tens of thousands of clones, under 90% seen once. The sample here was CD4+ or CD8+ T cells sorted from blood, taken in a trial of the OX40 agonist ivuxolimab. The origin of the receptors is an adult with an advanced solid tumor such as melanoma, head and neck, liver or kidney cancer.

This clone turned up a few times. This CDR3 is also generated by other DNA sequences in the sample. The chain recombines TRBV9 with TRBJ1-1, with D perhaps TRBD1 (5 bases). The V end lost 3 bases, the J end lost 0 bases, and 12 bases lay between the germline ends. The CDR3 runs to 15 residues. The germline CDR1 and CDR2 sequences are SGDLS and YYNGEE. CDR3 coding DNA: TGTGCCAGCAGCGGACGTCAGGGAATGAACACTGAAGCTTTCTTT. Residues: CASSGRQGMNTEAFF.

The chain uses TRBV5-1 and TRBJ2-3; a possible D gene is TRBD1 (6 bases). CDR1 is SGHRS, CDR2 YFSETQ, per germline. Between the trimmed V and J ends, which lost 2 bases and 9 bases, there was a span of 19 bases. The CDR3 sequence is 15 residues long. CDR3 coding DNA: TGCGCCAGCAGCTTAAGGACGGGCAACACAGGGACGCAGTATTTT. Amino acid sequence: CASSLRTGNTGTQYF.

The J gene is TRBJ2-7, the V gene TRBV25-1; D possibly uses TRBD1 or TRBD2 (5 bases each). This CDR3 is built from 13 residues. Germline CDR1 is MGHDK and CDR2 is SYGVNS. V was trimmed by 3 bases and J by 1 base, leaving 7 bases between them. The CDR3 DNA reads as TGTGCCAGCAGTGAGGGGGTATCCTACGAGCAGTACTTC. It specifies CASSEGVSYEQYF.

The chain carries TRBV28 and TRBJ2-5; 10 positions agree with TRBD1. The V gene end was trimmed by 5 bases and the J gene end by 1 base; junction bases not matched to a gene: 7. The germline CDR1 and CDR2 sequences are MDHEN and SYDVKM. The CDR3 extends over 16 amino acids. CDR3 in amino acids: CASSLGQGVVQETQYF. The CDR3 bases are TGTGCCAGCAGTCTCGGACAGGGGGTTGTCCAAGAGACCCAGTACTTC.

This CDR3 is CASSRDRGGNEQFF. The CDR3 bases are TGTGCCAGCAGCCGGGACAGGGGGGGCAATGAGCAGTTCTTC. The chain couples TRBV7-3 to TRBJ2-1; 11 bases are shared with TRBD1. Germline V gives CDR1 SGHTA, CDR2 FQGTGA. The length of the CDR3 is 14 residues. J was trimmed by 6 bases and V by 5 bases; bases with no gene match: 3.

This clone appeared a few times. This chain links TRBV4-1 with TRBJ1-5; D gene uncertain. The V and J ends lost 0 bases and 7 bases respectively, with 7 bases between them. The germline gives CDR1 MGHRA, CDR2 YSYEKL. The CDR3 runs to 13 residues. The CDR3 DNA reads TGCGCCAGCAGCCAAGAGGGTTGGCAGCCCCAGCATTTT. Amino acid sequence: CASSQEGWQPQHF.

CDR3 sequence reads: CASGGRLAGNNEQFF. In DNA, the CDR3 is TGTGCCAGCGGAGGGCGACTAGCGGGGAACAATGAGCAGTTCTTC. The chain recombines TRBV25-1 with TRBJ2-1; TRBD2 matches at 11 bases. Germline assignment: CDR1 MGHDK and CDR2 SYGVNS. The CDR3 has 15 amino acids. The J segment lost 5 bases and the V segment lost 8 bases, leaving 8 bases of the junction unmatched. The variable domain in full, with the rest retrieved from reference TRBV25-1 and TRBJ2-1, is EADIYQTPRYLVIGTGKKITLECSQTMGHDKMYWYQQDPGMELHLIHYSYGVNSTEKGDLSSESTVSRIRTEHFPLTLESARPSHTSQYLCASGGRLAGNNEQFFGPGTRLTVL.

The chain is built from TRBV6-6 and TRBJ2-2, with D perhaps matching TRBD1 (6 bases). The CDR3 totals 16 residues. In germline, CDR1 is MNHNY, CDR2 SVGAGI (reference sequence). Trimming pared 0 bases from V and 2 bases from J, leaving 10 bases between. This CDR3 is CASSYSYRENTGELFF. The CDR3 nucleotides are TGTGCCAGCAGTTACTCGTACAGGGAAAACACCGGGGAGCTGTTTTTT.

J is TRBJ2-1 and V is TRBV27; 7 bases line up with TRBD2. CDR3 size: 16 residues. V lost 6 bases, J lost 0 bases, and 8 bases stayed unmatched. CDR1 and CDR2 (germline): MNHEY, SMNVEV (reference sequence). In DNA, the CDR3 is TGTGCCAGCAGCTGGGAGGGTAGGAGCTCCTACAATGAGCAGTTCTTC. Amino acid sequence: CASSWEGRSSYNEQFF.

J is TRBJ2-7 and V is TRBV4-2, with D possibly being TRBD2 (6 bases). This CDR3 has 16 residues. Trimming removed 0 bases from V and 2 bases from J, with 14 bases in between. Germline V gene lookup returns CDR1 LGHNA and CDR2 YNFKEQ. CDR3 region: CASSQDYPGAAYEQYF. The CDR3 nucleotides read TGTGCCAGCAGCCAAGATTATCCGGGAGCAGCCTACGAGCAGTACTTC.

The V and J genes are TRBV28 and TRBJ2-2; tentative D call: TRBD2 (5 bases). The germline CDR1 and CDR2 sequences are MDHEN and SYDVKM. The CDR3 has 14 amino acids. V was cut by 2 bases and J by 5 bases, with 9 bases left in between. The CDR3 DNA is TGTGCCAGCAGTTTAGGAGAGGGAACCGGGGAGCTGTTTTTT. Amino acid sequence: CASSLGEGTGELFF.

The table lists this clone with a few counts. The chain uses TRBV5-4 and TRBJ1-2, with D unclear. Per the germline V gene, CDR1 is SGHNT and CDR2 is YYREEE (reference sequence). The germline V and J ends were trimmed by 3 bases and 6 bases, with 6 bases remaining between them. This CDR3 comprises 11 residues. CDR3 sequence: CASSYLNGYTF. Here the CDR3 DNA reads TGTGCCAGCAGCTATTTGAATGGCTACACCTTC.

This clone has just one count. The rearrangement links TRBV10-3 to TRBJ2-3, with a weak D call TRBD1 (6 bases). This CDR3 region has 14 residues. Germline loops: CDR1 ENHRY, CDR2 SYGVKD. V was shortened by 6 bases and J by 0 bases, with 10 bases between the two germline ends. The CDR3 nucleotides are TGTGCCATCAGCCGGACAGAGAGCACAGATACGCAGTATTTT. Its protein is CAISRTESTDTQYF.

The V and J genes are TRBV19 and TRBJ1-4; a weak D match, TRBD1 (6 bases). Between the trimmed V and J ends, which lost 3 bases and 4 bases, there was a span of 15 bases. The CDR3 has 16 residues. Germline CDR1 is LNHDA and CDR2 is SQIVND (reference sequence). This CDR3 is CASSITRTVDNEKLFF. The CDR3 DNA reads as TGTGCCAGTAGTATCACCCGGACAGTTGATAATGAAAAACTGTTTTTT. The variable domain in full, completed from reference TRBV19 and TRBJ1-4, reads DGGITQSPKYLFRKEGQNVTLSCEQNLNHDAMYWYRQDPGQGLRLIYYSQIVNDFQKGDIAEGYSVSREKKESFPLTVTSAQKNPTAFYLCASSITRTVDNEKLFFGSGTQLSVL.

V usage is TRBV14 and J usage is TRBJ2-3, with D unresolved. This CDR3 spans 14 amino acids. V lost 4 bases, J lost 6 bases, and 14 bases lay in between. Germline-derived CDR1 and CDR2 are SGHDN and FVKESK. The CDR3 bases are TGTGCCAGCAGCCTTCAGCCGGGTGTGGATACGCAGTATTTT. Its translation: CASSLQPGVDTQYF.

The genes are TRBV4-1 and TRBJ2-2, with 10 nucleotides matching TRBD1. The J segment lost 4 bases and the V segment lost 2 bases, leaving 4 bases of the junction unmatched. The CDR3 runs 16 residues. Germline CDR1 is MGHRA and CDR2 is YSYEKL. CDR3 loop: CASSQKGTGVTGELFF. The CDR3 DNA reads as TGCGCCAGCAGCCAAAAGGGGACAGGGGTCACCGGGGAGCTGTTTTTT.

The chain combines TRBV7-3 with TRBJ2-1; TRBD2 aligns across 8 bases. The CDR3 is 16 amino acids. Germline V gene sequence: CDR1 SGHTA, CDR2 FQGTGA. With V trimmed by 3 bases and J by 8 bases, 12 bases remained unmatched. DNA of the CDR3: TGTGCCAGCAGCTTTCTCGGGAGGGCCGATTTGGATGAGCAGTTCTTC. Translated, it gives CASSFLGRADLDEQFF. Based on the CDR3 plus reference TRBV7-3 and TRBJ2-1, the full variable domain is GAGVSQTPSNKVTEKGKYVELRCDPISGHTALYWYRQSLGQGPEFLIYFQGTGAADDSGLPNDRFFAVRPEGSVSTLKIQRTERGDSAVYLCASSFLGRADLDEQFFGPGTRLTVL.

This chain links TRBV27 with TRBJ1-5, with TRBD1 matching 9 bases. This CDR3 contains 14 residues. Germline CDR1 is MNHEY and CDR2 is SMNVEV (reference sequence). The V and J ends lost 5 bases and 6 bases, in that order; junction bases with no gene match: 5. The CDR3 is CASSLTGGGQPQHF. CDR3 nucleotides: TGTGCCAGCAGTCTAACAGGGGGCGGTCAGCCCCAGCATTTT.

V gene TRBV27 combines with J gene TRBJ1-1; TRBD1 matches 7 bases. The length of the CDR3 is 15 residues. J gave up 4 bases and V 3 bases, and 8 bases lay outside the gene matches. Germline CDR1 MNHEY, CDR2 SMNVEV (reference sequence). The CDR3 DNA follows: TGTGCCAGCAGTTTCCAGGGGGTCGGGGGCACTGAAGCTTTCTTT. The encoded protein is CASSFQGVGGTEAFF.

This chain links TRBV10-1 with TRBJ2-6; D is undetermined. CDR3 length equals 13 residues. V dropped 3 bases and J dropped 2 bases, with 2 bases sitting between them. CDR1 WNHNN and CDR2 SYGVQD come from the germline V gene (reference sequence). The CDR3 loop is CASSDPGANVLTF. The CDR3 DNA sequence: TGCGCCAGCAGTGACCCTGGGGCCAACGTCCTGACTTTC.

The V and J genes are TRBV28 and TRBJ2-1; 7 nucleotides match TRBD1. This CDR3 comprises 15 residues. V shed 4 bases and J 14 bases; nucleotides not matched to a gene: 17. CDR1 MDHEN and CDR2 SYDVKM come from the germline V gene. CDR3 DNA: TGTGCCAGCAGTTCTCCCGGGACGTATTCCGACAGGGAGTTCTTC. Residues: CASSSPGTYSDREFF.

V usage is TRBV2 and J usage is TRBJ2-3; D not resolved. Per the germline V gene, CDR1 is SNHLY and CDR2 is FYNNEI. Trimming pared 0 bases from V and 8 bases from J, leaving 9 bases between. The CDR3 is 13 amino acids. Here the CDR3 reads CASSEAVRGTQYF. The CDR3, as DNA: TGTGCCAGCAGTGAAGCTGTCCGAGGTACGCAGTATTTT.